Each of the 22 T cell receptor beta chains below was sequenced from the same sample in a study of tumor and adjacent non-tumor tissue in lung cancer. A modified ARM-PCR protocol with three rounds of nested PCR amplified TCRbeta. TCRdb independently ran MiXCR on the multiplex PCR reads; one entry per CDR3 protein. The sample shows 70,000 to 95,000 distinct CDR3 sequences, approximately 82% of them seen only once. No cell sorting was done before RNA was extracted from the tissue. Distant lung tissue was collected more than 3 cm away from the tumor edge. Material: distant non-tumor lung tissue. The receptors were gathered from a man between 65 and 79 years old with non-small cell lung cancer.

This clonotype was counted a single time. Its ends do not fully match the called genes, so a read error is possible. The rearrangement links TRBV7-8 to TRBJ2-1, with D hard to call. The CDR3 is 13 amino acids. Per germline, CDR1 SGHVS and CDR2 FQNEAQ. CDR3 sequence: CASSPPYSAEHFF. For the CDR3, the DNA is TGTGCTAGCAGTCCACCCTACTCCGCTGAGCACTTCTTC. Looking up the rest from reference TRBV7-8 and TRBJ2-1 gives the full variable domain: GAGVSQSPRYKVAKRGQDVALRCDPISGHVSLFWYQQALGQGPEFLTYFQNEAQLDKSGLPSDRFFAERPEGSVSTLKIQRTQQEDSAVYLCASSPPYSAEHFFGPGTRLTVL.

As regards this clonotype: A read error may account for a junction end that differs from germline. The chain combines TRBV5-1 with TRBJ1-4; the match to TRBD1 covers 7 bases. Per germline, CDR1 SGHRS and CDR2 YFSETQ. This CDR3 region has 15 residues. As DNA, the CDR3 is TGCGCCAGCAGCTGGAACAGGGGTGCTGATGATAAACTGTTTTTT. Protein: CASSWNRGADDKLFF.

This clonotype occurred many times. The chain combines TRBV4-2 with TRBJ2-7, with TRBD1 matching over 11 bases. Trimming cost V 1 base and J 3 bases; bases outside gene matches: 8. Germline-derived CDR1 and CDR2 are LGHNA and YNFKEQ. CDR3 size: 17 residues. The CDR3 here is CASSQATTGTGGYEQYF. As DNA, the CDR3 is TGTGCCAGCAGCCAAGCCACAACCGGGACAGGGGGCTACGAGCAGTACTTC.

For this clonotype: A much larger clone lies a single base off, so this may be a read error. The V call is TRBV28, the J call TRBJ2-7; the match to TRBD1 covers 7 bases. This CDR3 is 18 amino acids long. The junction had 18 bases not matched to a gene; V was cut back by 4 bases and J by 3 bases. Germline V CDR1 and CDR2: MDHEN, SYDVKM. The CDR3 is CASSSHTYYRDSIYEQYF. DNA of the CDR3: TGTGCCAGCAGTTCTCACACCTATTATCGGGACAGCATCTACGAGCAGTACTTC.

As to this clonotype: No conserved phenylalanine or tryptophan ends this CDR3, so it is likely a read error. The chain combines TRBV12-5 with TRBJ1-5; 11 positions agree with TRBD1. The germline gives CDR1 LGHNT, CDR2 FRNRAP. Trimming at V came to 4 bases and at J to 7 bases, leaving 6 bases not matched to a gene. The CDR3 has 15 residues. The CDR3, as DNA: TGTGCTAGTGGTTCGGGACAGGGGGTGGAACAGCCCCAGCATTTA. Its translation is CASGSGQGVEQPQHL.

A word on this clonotype: At one boundary the junction diverges from the germline segment, which might be a read error. CDR3 sequence: CSVEDHTSGNYNEHFF. In DNA form, the CDR3 reads TGTAGCGTTGAAGATCACACTAGCGGCAACTACAATGAGCACTTCTTC. This chain uses TRBV29-1 with TRBJ2-1; 8 nucleotides match TRBD2. The CDR3 sequence is 16 residues long. The germline CDR1 and CDR2 sequences are SQVTM and ANQGSEA.

A few counts support this clonotype. A much more abundant neighbour one base away suggests this may be a read error. The rearrangement uses TRBV10-2 and TRBJ1-1; D is possibly TRBD1 (5 bases). V was trimmed by 7 bases and J by 3 bases, leaving 12 bases between them. Germline V gene sequence: CDR1 WSHSY, CDR2 SAAADI. The CDR3 extends over 13 amino acids. The CDR3 sequence: CASTIAGDTEAFF. In nucleotides, the CDR3 is TGCGCCAGCACGATTGCGGGGGACACTGAAGCTTTCTTT.

As to this clonotype: A junction end diverges from the germline sequence, so it may reflect a read error. The chain couples TRBV4-1 to TRBJ2-7; the match to TRBD2 covers 11 bases. CDR3 size: 16 residues. Germline CDR1 is MGHRA and CDR2 is YSYEKL. The CDR3 DNA reads as TGTGCCAGTAGCCAGACACTAGCGGGAGAGGGGGACGAGCAGTACTTC. Its protein product is CASSQTLAGEGDEQYF.

In regard to this clonotype: One junction end disagrees with the germline gene, perhaps due to a read error. The rearrangement joins TRBV28 to TRBJ2-3; 8 bases fit TRBD2. This CDR3 is 16 amino acids long. Germline assignment: CDR1 MDHEN and CDR2 SYDVKM. DNA of the CDR3: TGTACCAGCAGGCGTGCGAAGGGACTAGGCACAAATGCGCAGTATTTT. Protein: CTSRRAKGLGTNAQYF.

A note on this clonotype: A junction boundary mismatches the germline segment, possibly from a read error. This rearrangement joins TRBV29-1 to TRBJ1-2, with D tentatively TRBD1 (5 bases). This CDR3 is built from 16 residues. Germline V gene lookup returns CDR1 SQVTM and CDR2 ANQGSEA. This chain's CDR3 is CSDLPYLGPDNYGYTF. DNA of the CDR3: TGCAGCGATCTCCCCTACCTGGGACCAGATAACTATGGTTACACCTTC.

A single count supports this clonotype. The CDR3 bases are TGTGCCAGCAGTTACGGAGATAAGAAGTATTTT. Translating it yields CASSYGDKKYF. The rearrangement uses TRBV6-2 or TRBV6-3 and TRBJ2-3, with D unclear. The CDR3 length is 11 residues. V lost 2 bases, J lost 13 bases, and 10 bases lay in between. Germline V lookup: CDR1 MNHEY, CDR2 SVGEGT.

Regarding this clonotype: In this CDR3 the conserved last residue, phenylalanine or tryptophan, is missing, so a read error is likely. The chain is built from TRBV28 and TRBJ2-5; no definite D call. The CDR3 covers 12 residues. V was pared by 5 bases and J by 9 bases, with 13 bases between. The germline V gene has CDR1 MDHEN and CDR2 SYDVKM. CDR3 nucleotide sequence: TGTGCCAGCAGTACCCGACTGTGGGCCCAGTACGTC. It codes for CASSTRLWAQYV.

As regards this clonotype: This clone may be a read error of a much larger clone one base away. J is TRBJ1-6 and V is TRBV14; D ambiguous. Deletions cut 0 bases from V and 7 bases from J, with 10 bases between. Looked up from germline, CDR1 is SGHDN and CDR2 is FVKESK. The CDR3 extends over 15 amino acids. CDR3 coding DNA: TGTGCCAGCAGCCAAGAAGTCCCTGACAATTCACCCCTCCACTTT. It specifies CASSQEVPDNSPLHF.

Note on this clonotype: Compared with germline, one end of the junction differs, possibly owing to a read error. The chain has TRBV11-2 and TRBJ2-3; a weak D match, TRBD2 (7 bases). The CDR3 runs 16 residues. The germline V gene has CDR1 SGHAT and CDR2 FQNNGV. CDR3 nucleotide sequence: TGTGCCAGCAGCTTCGGGGGGCTACCACTAACAGATACGCAGTACTTT. Its translation is CASSFGGLPLTDTQYF.

As to this clonotype: A read error may explain this, as a much larger clone is one base away. V is TRBV7-9 and J is TRBJ1-6, with 8 bases identical to TRBD1. Germline CDR1 and CDR2: SEHNR and FQNEAQ (reference sequence). The CDR3 extends over 14 amino acids. CDR3 DNA sequence: TGTGTCAGCAGCCGGACAGGGCTAAATTCACCCCTCCACTTT. Translated, it gives CVSSRTGLNSPLHF.

The V call is TRBV6-1, the J call TRBJ1-5; D gene unclear. Looked up from germline, CDR1 is MNHNS and CDR2 is SASEGT. V was trimmed by 6 bases and J by 5 bases, leaving 11 bases between them. This CDR3 contains 13 residues. The CDR3 sequence: CASRGYNDQPQHF. CDR3 nucleotides: TGTGCCAGCAGGGGTTATAACGATCAGCCCCAGCATTTT.

As for this clonotype: One junction end does not reproduce the germline sequence, and a read error may be involved. The V gene is TRBV6-5, the J gene TRBJ2-6; TRBD1 aligns across 11 bases. The length of the CDR3 is 17 residues. Germline V CDR1 and CDR2: MNHEY, SVGAGI. The CDR3 region is CAISSGTGGSGVNVLTF. The CDR3 nucleotides are TGTGCCATCAGTTCCGGGACAGGGGGTTCTGGGGTCAACGTCCTGACTTTC.

This rearrangement joins TRBV11-2 to TRBJ2-7; D is perhaps TRBD2 (5 bases). Per the germline V gene, CDR1 is SGHAT and CDR2 is FQNNGV. The CDR3 is 15 amino acids. V lost 0 bases, J lost 13 bases, and 22 bases lay in between. The CDR3 DNA reads TGTGCCAGCAGCTTAGATCAGAGGGCCCCCTACGTGCACTACTTC. Translated, it gives CASSLDQRAPYVHYF.

Notes on this clonotype: The CDR3 ends on some other residue instead of the conserved phenylalanine or tryptophan, so this is likely a read error. The V and J genes are TRBV29-1 and TRBJ1-2, with D uncertain. The germline V gene encodes CDR1 SQVTM and CDR2 ANQGSEA. The CDR3 totals 16 residues. V lost 8 bases and J 6 bases, leaving 28 bases between the germline ends. The CDR3 loop reads CSIVPYQSSGEDGYTL. In nucleotides, the CDR3 is TGCAGCATTGTCCCTTATCAATCCTCGGGAGAAGATGGCTACACCTTA.

Comments on this clonotype: This may stem from a read error, because a much larger clone lies one nucleotide away. This chain links TRBV29-1 with TRBJ2-3, with D perhaps matching TRBD2 (6 bases). CDR3 length: 14 residues. In germline, CDR1 is SQVTM, CDR2 ANQGSEA. The CDR3 nucleotides are TGCAGCGTAGCCGGGTCCACTAGCACAGATACGCATTATTTT. Protein product: CSVAGSTSTDTHYF.

Notes on this clonotype: A read error may produce the germline difference seen at one junction end. The genes are TRBV29-1 and TRBJ1-1; D remains unclear. This CDR3 has 12 amino acids. The V gene's germline CDR1 is SQVTM and CDR2 ANQGSEA. CDR3 region: CNVEDLGTEAFF. DNA for the CDR3: TGTAACGTTGAAGATTTAGGAACTGAAGCTTTCTTT.

Regarding this clonotype: One end of the junction is discordant with germline, which a read error may explain. The chain uses TRBV29-1 and TRBJ1-1; a possible D gene is TRBD1 (6 bases). CDR1 and CDR2 from the germline V gene are SQVTM and ANQGSEA. The CDR3 runs 13 residues. This chain's CDR3 is CSVTKGVGTGAFF. The CDR3 DNA reads TGCAGTGTTACTAAGGGGGTCGGGACTGGAGCTTTCTTT.